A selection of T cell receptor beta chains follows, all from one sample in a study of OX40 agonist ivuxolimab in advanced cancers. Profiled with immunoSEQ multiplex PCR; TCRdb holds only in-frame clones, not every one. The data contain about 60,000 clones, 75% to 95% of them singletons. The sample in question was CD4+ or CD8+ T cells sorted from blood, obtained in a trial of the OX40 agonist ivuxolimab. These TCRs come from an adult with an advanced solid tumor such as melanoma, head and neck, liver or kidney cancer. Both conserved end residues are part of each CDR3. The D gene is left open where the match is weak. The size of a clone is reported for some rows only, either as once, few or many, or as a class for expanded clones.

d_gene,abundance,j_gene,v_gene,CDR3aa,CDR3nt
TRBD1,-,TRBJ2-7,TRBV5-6,CASSLEGTGFSSEQYF,TGTGCCAGCAGCTTGGAAGGGACAGGATTCTCATCCGAGCAGTACTTC
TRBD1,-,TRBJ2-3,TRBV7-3,CASSTDRGGTQYF,TGTGCCAGCAGCACTGACAGGGGAGGTACGCAGTATTTT
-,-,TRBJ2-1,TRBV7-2,CASSASGGVVGQFF,TGTGCCAGCAGCGCCAGCGGAGGTGTGGTTGGGCAGTTCTTC
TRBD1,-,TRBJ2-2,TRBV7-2,CASSSHTGGLELFF,TGTGCCAGCAGCTCCCATACAGGGGGCTTGGAGCTGTTTTTT
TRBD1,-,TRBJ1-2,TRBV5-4,CASSETGIRARGYTF,TGTGCCAGCAGCGAGACAGGGATTAGGGCTAGGGGCTACACCTTC
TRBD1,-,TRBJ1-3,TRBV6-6,CAARGQGQYTIYF,TGTGCCGCCAGGGGACAGGGCCAGTACACCATATATTTT
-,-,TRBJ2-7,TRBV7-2,CASSLEPLYEQYF,TGTGCCAGCAGCTTAGAACCCCTCTACGAGCAGTACTTC
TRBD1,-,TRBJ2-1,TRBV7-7,CASSRDRGNEQFF,TGTGCTAGCAGCCGGGACAGGGGCAATGAGCAGTTCTTC
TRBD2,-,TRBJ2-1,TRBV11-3,CASAGGRDEQFF,TGTGCCAGCGCCGGCGGGAGGGATGAGCAGTTCTTC
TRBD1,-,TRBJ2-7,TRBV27,CASSPGQGLLEQYF,TGTGCCAGCAGCCCGGGACAGGGACTCCTCGAGCAGTACTTC
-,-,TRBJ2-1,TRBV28,CASRPQDDYNEQFF,TGTGCCAGCAGGCCACAAGACGATTACAATGAGCAGTTCTTC
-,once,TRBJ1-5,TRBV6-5,CASSKGTTGNQPQHF,TGTGCCAGCAGTAAAGGGACGACTGGTAATCAGCCCCAGCATTTT
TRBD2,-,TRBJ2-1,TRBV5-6,CASRGLAGGNEQFF,TGTGCCAGCAGGGGACTAGCGGGAGGTAATGAGCAGTTCTTC
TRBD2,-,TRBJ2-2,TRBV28,CASSAPGLGNTGELFF,TGTGCCAGCAGTGCACCGGGACTAGGGAACACCGGGGAGCTGTTTTTT
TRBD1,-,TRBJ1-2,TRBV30,CAWSGPGQLANYGYTF,TGTGCCTGGAGTGGCCCGGGACAGTTAGCTAACTATGGCTACACCTTC
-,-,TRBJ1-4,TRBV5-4,CASSLGTDEKLFF,TGTGCCAGCAGCTTGGGTACAGATGAAAAACTGTTTTTT
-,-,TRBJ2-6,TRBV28,CASSLWGTARSGANVLTF,TGTGCCAGCAGTTTATGGGGGACGGCCAGATCTGGGGCCAACGTCCTGACTTTC
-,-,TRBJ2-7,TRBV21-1,CASSKDFRQDYF,TGTGCCAGCAGCAAAGACTTCCGACAGGACTACTTC
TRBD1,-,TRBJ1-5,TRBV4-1,CASSQEGQGLRPQHF,TGCGCCAGCAGCCAAGAGGGACAGGGTCTTCGGCCCCAGCATTTT
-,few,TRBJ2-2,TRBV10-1,CASSRGQTNTGELFF,TGCGCCAGCAGTCGGGGACAAACGAACACCGGGGAGCTGTTTTTT
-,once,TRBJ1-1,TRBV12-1,CASSLGLFAFF,TGTGCCAGCAGCTTAGGATTGTTTGCTTTCTTT
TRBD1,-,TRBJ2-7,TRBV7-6,CASSLSGGQGNYEQYF,TGTGCCAGCAGCTTATCCGGGGGACAGGGTAACTACGAGCAGTACTTC
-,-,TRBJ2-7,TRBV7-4,CASRVELCEQYF,TGTGCCAGCAGGGTCGAGCTCTGCGAGCAGTACTTC
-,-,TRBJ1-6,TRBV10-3,CAISPDSGVNSPLHF,TGTGCCATCAGCCCGGACAGCGGAGTTAATTCACCCCTCCACTTT
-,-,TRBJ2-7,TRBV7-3,CASSLLADSYEQYF,TGTGCCAGCAGCTTACTTGCGGACTCCTACGAGCAGTACTTC
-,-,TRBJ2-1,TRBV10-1,CASSDAPGDRSSYNEQFF,TGCGCCAGCAGTGACGCCCCAGGAGACAGGAGCTCCTACAATGAGCAGTTCTTC
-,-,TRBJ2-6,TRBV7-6,CASSAVQVSGANVLTF,TGTGCCAGCAGCGCGGTTCAGGTCTCTGGGGCCAACGTCCTGACTTTC
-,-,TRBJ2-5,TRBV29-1,CSVVRQEGETQYF,TGCAGCGTTGTCCGACAGGAGGGAGAGACCCAGTACTTC
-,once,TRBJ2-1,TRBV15,CATSRDLTSGLVSNEQFF,TGTGCCACCAGCAGAGATCTGACCTCAGGGTTGGTAAGCAATGAGCAGTTCTTC
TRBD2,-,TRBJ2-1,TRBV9,CASSVLAGDNEQFF,TGTGCCAGCAGCGTACTAGCGGGAGACAATGAGCAGTTCTTC
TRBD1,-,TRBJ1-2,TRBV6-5,CASSYLPGQGLYGYTF,TGTGCCAGCAGTTACCTCCCGGGACAGGGTCTCTATGGCTACACCTTC
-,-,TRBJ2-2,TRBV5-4,CASSQYTGELFF,TGTGCCAGCAGCCAATACACCGGGGAGCTGTTTTTT
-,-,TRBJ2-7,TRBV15,CATSRGAASSYEQYF,TGTGCCACCAGCAGAGGGGCGGCTAGCTCCTACGAGCAGTACTTC
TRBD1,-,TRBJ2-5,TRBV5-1,CASHRGTLQETQYF,TGCGCCAGCCACAGGGGGACATTACAAGAGACCCAGTACTTC
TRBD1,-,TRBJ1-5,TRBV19,CASSVTGVNNQPQHF,TGTGCCAGTAGCGTGACAGGGGTTAACAATCAGCCCCAGCATTTT
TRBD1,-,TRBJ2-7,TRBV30,CAWSVQGLEQYF,TGTGCCTGGAGTGTACAGGGGCTCGAGCAGTACTTC
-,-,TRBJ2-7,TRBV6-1,CASIRRKTYEQYF,TGTGCCAGCATCCGGCGGAAAACCTACGAGCAGTACTTC
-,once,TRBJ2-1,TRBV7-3,CASSLGGGTVNNEQFF,TGTGCCAGCAGCTTAGGGGGTGGGACGGTGAACAATGAGCAGTTCTTC
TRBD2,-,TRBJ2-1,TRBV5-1,CASGLASGRIEQFF,TGCGCCAGCGGTTTGGCTAGCGGGAGGATTGAGCAGTTCTTC
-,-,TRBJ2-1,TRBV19,CASSRFAGETYNEQFF,TGTGCCAGTAGTCGTTTTGCGGGTGAAACCTACAATGAGCAGTTCTTC
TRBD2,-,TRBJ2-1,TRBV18,CASSRTLGLAGDYNEQFF,TGTGCCAGCTCAAGAACCCTGGGACTAGCGGGAGACTACAATGAGCAGTTCTTC
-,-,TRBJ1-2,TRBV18,CASSPGLGEANYGYTF,TGTGCCAGCTCACCAGGTTTAGGGGAAGCTAACTATGGCTACACCTTC
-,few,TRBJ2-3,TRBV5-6,CASTSGLGTDTQYF,TGTGCCAGCACCTCTGGGCTGGGCACAGATACGCAGTATTTT
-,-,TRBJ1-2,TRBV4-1,CASSQGYYGYTF,TGCGCCAGCAGCCAGGGATACTATGGCTACACCTTC
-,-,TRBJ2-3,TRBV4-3,CASSLGSGPDTQYF,TGCGCCAGCAGCCTCGGGTCTGGCCCAGATACGCAGTATTTT
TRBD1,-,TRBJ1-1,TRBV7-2,CASSREKITGEAFF,TGTGCCAGCAGCCGCGAGAAAATTACAGGGGAGGCTTTCTTT
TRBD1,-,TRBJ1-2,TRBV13,CASSLGQGVDGYTF,TGTGCCAGCAGCTTGGGACAGGGGGTAGATGGCTACACCTTC
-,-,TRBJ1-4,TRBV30,CAWSGGFNNEKLFF,TGTGCCTGGAGCGGGGGGTTTAATAATGAAAAACTGTTTTTT
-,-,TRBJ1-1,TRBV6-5,CASTSGSEAFF,TGTGCCAGCACCTCAGGGTCTGAAGCTTTCTTT